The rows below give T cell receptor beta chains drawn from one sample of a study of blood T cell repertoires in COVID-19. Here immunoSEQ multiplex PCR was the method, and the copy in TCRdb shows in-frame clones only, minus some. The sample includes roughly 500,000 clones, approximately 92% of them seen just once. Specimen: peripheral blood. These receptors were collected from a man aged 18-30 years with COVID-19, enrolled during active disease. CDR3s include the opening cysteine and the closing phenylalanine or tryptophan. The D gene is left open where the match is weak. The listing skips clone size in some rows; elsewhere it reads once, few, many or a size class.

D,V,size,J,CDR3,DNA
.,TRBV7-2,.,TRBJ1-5,CASSPQVSNQPQHF,TGTGCCAGCAGCCCACAGGTTAGCAATCAGCCCCAGCATTTT
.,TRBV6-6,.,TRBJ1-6,CASSRVYNSPLHF,TGTGCCAGCAGCCGGGTTTATAATTCACCCCTCCACTTT
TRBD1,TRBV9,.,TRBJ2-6,CASSSRTGTLNVLTF,TGTGCCAGCAGCTCGCGGACAGGGACCCTCAACGTCCTGACTTTC
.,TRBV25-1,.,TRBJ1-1,CASSEPGVNTEAFF,TGTGCCAGCAGTGAACCAGGTGTGAACACTGAAGCTTTCTTT
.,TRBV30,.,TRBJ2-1,CAWRVEGRSNEQFF,TGTGCCTGGAGAGTGGAGGGCCGGAGCAATGAGCAGTTCTTC
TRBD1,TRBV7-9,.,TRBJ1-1,CASSLGQGLGTEAFF,TGTGCCAGCAGCTTAGGACAGGGGTTAGGCACTGAAGCTTTCTTT
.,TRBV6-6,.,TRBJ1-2,CAIGTQNYGYTF,TGTGCCATTGGGACTCAAAACTATGGCTACACCTTC
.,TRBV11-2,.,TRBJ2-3,CASSSTTQYF,TGTGCCAGCAGCTCTACTACGCAGTATTTT
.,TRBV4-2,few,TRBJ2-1,CASSQDRSLDNEQFF,TGTGCCAGCAGCCAAGATAGAAGTCTTGACAATGAGCAGTTCTTC
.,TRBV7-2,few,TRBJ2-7,CASSPYSALPYEQYF,TGTGCCAGCAGCCCTTATAGCGCTTTACCCTACGAGCAGTACTTC
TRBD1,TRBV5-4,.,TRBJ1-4,CASSLAGTGDEKLFF,TGTGCCAGCAGCTTGGCTGGGACAGGGGATGAAAAACTGTTTTTT
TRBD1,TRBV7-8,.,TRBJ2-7,CASSLRDRAYEQYF,TGTGCCAGCAGCTTAAGGGACAGGGCTTACGAGCAGTACTTC
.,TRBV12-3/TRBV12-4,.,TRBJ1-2,CASSPQTTYGYTF,TGTGCCAGCAGCCCCCAGACTACGTATGGCTACACCTTC
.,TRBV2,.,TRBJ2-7,CASSLEGGSYEQYF,TGTGCCAGCAGTCTGGAAGGGGGTTCCTACGAGCAGTACTTC
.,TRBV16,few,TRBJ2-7,CANTRVYEQYF,TGTGCCAATACCAGGGTCTACGAGCAGTACTTC
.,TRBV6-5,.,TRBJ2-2,CASGGEVTGELFF,TGTGCCAGCGGAGGAGAAGTCACCGGGGAGCTGTTTTTT
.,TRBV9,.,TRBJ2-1,CASSVVFGAGGNEQFF,TGTGCCAGCAGCGTGGTCTTTGGGGCAGGGGGGAATGAGCAGTTCTTC
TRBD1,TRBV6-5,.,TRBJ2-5,CASSSPRQGRETQYF,TGTGCCAGCAGTTCCCCTCGACAGGGAAGGGAGACCCAGTACTTC
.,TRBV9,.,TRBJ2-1,CASSEGGPSYNEQFF,TGTGCCAGCAGCGAGGGGGGGCCTTCCTACAATGAGCAGTTCTTC
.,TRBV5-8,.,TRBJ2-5,CASSTLTEETQYF,TGTGCCAGCAGCACGTTGACAGAGGAGACCCAGTACTTC
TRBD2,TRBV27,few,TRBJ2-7,CAITGLAGGPGWGEQYF,TGTGCCATCACGGGGCTAGCGGGAGGGCCGGGGTGGGGCGAGCAGTACTTC
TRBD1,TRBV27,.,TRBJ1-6,CASSLIRGSDSPLHF,TGTGCCAGCAGTTTAATCAGGGGGTCAGATTCACCCCTCCACTTT
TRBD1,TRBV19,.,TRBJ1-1,CASSKGQESTEAFF,TGTGCCAGTAGTAAAGGACAGGAGAGCACTGAAGCTTTCTTT
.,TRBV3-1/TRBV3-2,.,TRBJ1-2,CASSPTPEPYGYTF,TGTGCCAGCAGCCCCACCCCAGAACCCTATGGCTACACCTTC
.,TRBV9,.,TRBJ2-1,CASSLNNEQFF,TGTGCCAGCAGCCTAAACAATGAGCAGTTCTTC
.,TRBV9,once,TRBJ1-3,CASSVPQGNTIYF,TGTGCCAGCAGCGTTCCGCAGGGAAACACCATATATTTT
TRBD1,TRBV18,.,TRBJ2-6,CASSPRTGGPGANVLTF,TGTGCCAGCTCACCACGGACAGGGGGTCCTGGGGCCAACGTCCTGACTTTC
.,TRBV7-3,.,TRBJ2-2,CASSIGGVNTGELFF,TGTGCCAGCAGCATCGGAGGCGTGAACACCGGGGAGCTGTTTTTT
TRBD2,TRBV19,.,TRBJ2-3,CASSTFLAGAGTDTQYF,TGTGCCAGTAGCACGTTCCTAGCGGGGGCCGGCACAGATACGCAGTATTTT
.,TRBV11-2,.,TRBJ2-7,CASSLAAYEQYF,TGTGCCAGCAGCTTAGCGGCCTACGAGCAGTACTTC
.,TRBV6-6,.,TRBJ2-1,CAGRASSYDEQFF,TGTGCCGGACGGGCTAGCAGTTACGATGAGCAGTTCTTC
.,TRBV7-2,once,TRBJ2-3,CASSLGFIGTDTQYF,TGTGCCAGCAGCTTAGGGTTTATAGGCACAGATACGCAGTATTTT
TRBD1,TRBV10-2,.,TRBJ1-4,CASSRTGGDEKLFF,TGCGCCAGCAGCAGGACAGGGGGAGATGAAAAACTGTTTTTT
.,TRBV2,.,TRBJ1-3,CASGLQGYSGNTIYF,TGTGCCAGCGGACTCCAGGGGTACTCTGGAAACACCATATATTTT
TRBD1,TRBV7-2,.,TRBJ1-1,CASSGQVEAFF,TGTGCCAGCAGTGGACAGGTCGAAGCTTTCTTT
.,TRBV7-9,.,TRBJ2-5,CASSLPNWYQETQYF,TGTGCCAGCAGCTTACCAAACTGGTATCAAGAGACCCAGTACTTC
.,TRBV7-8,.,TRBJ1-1,CASSLVGAGVNTEAFF,TGTGCCAGCAGCTTAGTGGGGGCAGGGGTCAACACTGAAGCTTTCTTT
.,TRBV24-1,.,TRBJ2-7,CATSDSDLTVQYF,TGTGCCACCAGTGATTCGGACTTAACCGTGCAGTACTTC
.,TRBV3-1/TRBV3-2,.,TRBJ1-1,CASSQEWGGTEAFF,TGTGCCAGCAGCCAAGAATGGGGAGGCACTGAAGCTTTCTTT
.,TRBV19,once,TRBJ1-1,CASRSQTGTEAFF,TGTGCCAGTAGATCCCAAACAGGCACTGAAGCTTTCTTT
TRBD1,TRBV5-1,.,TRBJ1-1,CASSLGTGRRGDTEAFF,TGCGCCAGCAGCTTGGGGACAGGTAGGAGAGGGGACACTGAAGCTTTCTTT
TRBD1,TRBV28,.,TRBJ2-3,CASSFLGDRTVGPTDTQYF,TGTGCCAGCAGTTTTTTGGGGGACAGGACGGTGGGACCTACAGATACGCAGTATTTT